The entry below gives a single T cell receptor beta chain sequence along with its context. Enrolment of Seattle patients took place during active infection, and they were followed longitudinally. Profiled with immunoSEQ multiplex PCR; TCRdb holds only in-frame clones, not every one. The sample lists 270,000 or so clones, 90% occurring once. V lost 1 base, J lost 1 base, and 14 bases lay in between. CDR1 and CDR2 from the germline V gene are SGHVS and FNYEAQ. This CDR3 spans 17 amino acids. The entry originates in a study of blood T cell repertoires in COVID-19. The sequence was obtained from a woman in her sixties with COVID-19, enrolled during active disease. The sequenced sample consisted of peripheral blood. V usage is TRBV7-6 and J usage is TRBJ1-3; D possibly corresponds to TRBD1 (6 bases). The DNA of the CDR3 is TGTGCCAGCAGCTTAGTTACAGGACAGTCATCTGGAAACACCATATATTTT. Translated: CASSLVTGQSSGNTIYF.